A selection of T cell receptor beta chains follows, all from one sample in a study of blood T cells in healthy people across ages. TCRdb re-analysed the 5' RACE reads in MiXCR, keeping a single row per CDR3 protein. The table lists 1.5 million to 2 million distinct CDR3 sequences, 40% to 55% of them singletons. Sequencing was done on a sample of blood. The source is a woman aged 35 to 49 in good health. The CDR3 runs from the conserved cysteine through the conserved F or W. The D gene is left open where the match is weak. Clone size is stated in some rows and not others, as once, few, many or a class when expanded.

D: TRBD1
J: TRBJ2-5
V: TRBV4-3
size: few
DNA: TGCGCCAGCAGCCAAGGCGACAGGACTCACAGGGGGCAGTACTTC
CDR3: CASSQGDRTHRGQYF

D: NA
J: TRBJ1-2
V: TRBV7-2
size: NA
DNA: TGTGCCAGCAGCTTACCGGGGCGGCGACTCAACTATGGCTACACCTTC
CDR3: CASSLPGRRLNYGYTF

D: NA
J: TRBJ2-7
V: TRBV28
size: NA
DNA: TGTGCCAGCAGTAATATGGGCTACGAGCAGTACTTC
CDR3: CASSNMGYEQYF

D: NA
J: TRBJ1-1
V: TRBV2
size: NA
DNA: TGTGCCAGCAGTGAAGCGATTAACACTGAAGCTTTCTTT
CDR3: CASSEAINTEAFF

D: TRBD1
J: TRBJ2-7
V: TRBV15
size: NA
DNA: TGTGCCACCAGCGGGAACAGGGGGTCTTCCCCCCTCGAGCAGTACTTC
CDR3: CATSGNRGSSPLEQYF

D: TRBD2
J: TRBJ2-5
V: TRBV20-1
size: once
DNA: TGCAGTGCTAGGGGTAGCGGGGGACCCCTCCTCCGGGAGCAGTACTTC
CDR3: CSARGSGGPLLREQYF

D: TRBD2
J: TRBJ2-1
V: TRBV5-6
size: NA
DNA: TGTGCCAGCAGCTTGATAGGGCTAGCGGGGGGATCCTCCTACAATGAGCAGTTCTTC
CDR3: CASSLIGLAGGSSYNEQFF

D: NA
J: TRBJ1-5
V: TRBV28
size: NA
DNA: TGTGCCAGCAGTTTGTCCGGGCGGGGGGGCAATCAGCCCCAGCATTTT
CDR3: CASSLSGRGGNQPQHF

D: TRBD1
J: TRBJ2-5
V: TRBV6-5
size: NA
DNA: TGTGCCAGCAGTTTTGACAGGGTCGGGGAGACCCAGTACTTC
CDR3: CASSFDRVGETQYF

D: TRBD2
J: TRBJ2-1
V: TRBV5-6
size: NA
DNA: TGTGCCAGCAGCTCGGGTGCCTGGGGGGGTGCGCAGTTCTTC
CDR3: CASSSGAWGGAQFF

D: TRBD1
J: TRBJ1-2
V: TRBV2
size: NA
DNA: TGTGCCTCCCGGCGGGGGACAGGGGATTCCTATGGCTACACCTTC
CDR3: CASRRGTGDSYGYTF

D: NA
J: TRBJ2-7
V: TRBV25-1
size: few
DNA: TGTGCCAGCAGTGGATACCACGAGCAGTACTTC
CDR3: CASSGYHEQYF

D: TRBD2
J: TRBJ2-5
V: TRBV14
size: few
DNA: TGTGCCAGCAGCCAAGGATTACGGGGGGGCGAAGAGACCCAGTACTTC
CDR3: CASSQGLRGGEETQYF

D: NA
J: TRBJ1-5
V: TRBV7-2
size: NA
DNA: TGTGCCAGCAGCTTACTCGGGGAGGGTCAGCCCCAGCATTTT
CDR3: CASSLLGEGQPQHF

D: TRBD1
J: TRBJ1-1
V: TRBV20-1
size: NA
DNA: TGCAGTGCTAGGAAGGACAGGGGGCCTACTGAAGCTTTCTTT
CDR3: CSARKDRGPTEAFF

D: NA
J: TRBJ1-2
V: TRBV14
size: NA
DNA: TGTGCCAGCAGCCAACTTACAGGCTATGGCTACACCTTC
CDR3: CASSQLTGYGYTF

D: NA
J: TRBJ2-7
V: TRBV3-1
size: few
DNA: TGTGCCAGCAGCCAAGGGTCCCCGACGGGCGAGCAGTACTTC
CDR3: CASSQGSPTGEQYF

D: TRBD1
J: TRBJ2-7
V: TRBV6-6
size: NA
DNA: TGTGCCAGCAGTTACCGGGACAGGGGCCCCCCAGAGACCAAGTACTTC
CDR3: CASSYRDRGPPETKYF

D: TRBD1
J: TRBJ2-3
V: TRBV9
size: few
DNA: TGTGCCAGCAGCGGGACTTCCGGGACAGGGGCGACGGCTAGCACAGATACGCAGTATTTT
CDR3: CASSGTSGTGATASTDTQYF

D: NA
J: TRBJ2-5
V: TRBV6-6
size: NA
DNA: TGTGCCAGCAGTACGGCTACGGCTAGGGACATACAAGAGACCCAGTACTTC
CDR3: CASSTATARDIQETQYF

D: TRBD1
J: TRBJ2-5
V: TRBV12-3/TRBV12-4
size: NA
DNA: TGTGCCAGCAGTTTACCGACTCCGGGACAGCCGGGTCGGCAGTACTTC
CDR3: CASSLPTPGQPGRQYF

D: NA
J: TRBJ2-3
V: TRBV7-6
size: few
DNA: TGTGCCAGCAGCCCTAAGATTGTTAACTCCTTCATGGAGGATACGCAGTATTTT
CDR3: CASSPKIVNSFMEDTQYF

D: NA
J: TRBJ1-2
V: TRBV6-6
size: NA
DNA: TGTGCCAGCAACTTGGGGGGAGGTGGCTACACCTTC
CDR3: CASNLGGGGYTF

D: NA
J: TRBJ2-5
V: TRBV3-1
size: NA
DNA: TGTGCCAGCAGCCAACCAGAAAACCAAGAGACCCAGTACTTC
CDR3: CASSQPENQETQYF

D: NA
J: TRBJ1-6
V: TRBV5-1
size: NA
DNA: TGCGCCAGCAGCACCCACCAGGCAGGGGTCTCCTATAATTCACCCCTCCACTTT
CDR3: CASSTHQAGVSYNSPLHF

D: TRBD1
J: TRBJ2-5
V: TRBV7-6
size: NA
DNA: TGTGCCAGCAGCTTAGGGACAGGGGGCTCGGATGAGCAGTACTTC
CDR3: CASSLGTGGSDEQYF

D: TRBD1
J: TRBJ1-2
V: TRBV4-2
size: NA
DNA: TGTGCCAGCAGCCCCTTGACAGGGGAAGACTATGGCTACACCTTC
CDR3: CASSPLTGEDYGYTF

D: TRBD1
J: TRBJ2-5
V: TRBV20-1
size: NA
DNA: TGCAGTGCTAGAAGAACAGGGGTTGGAGAGACCCAGTACTTC
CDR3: CSARRTGVGETQYF

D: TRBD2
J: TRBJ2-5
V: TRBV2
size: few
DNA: TGTGCCAGCAGACGGGGGGGGCTTTTAGAGACCCAGTACTTC
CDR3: CASRRGGLLETQYF

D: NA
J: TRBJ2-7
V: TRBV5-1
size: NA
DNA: TGCGCCAGCAGCGAGGGTTTAAACCACGAGCAGTACTTC
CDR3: CASSEGLNHEQYF

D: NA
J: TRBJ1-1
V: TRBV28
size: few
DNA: TGTGCCATCCACTCCCCGGACCACACTGAAGCTTTCTTT
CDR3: CAIHSPDHTEAFF

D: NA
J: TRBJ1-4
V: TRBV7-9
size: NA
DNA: TGTGCCAGCAGCAAGGTTACAACTAATGAAAAACTGTTTTTT
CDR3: CASSKVTTNEKLFF

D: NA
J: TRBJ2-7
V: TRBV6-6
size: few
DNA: TGTGCCAGCAGTCCGGTGGGGCGAGCCTCCTACGAGCAGTACTTC
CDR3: CASSPVGRASYEQYF

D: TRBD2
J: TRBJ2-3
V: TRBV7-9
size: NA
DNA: TGTGCCAGCAGCTTAACGGGGGGGCCGGGAGATACGCAGTATTTT
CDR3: CASSLTGGPGDTQYF

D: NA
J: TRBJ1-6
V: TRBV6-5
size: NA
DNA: TGTGCCAGCAGTTACTTTGGCGGTACAGGGATCCCCTATAATTCACCCCTCCACTTT
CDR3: CASSYFGGTGIPYNSPLHF

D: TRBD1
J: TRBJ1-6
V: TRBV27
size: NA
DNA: TGTGCCAGCAGTTCGGACAGGGGACTCTCTTCACCCCTCCACTTT
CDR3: CASSSDRGLSSPLHF

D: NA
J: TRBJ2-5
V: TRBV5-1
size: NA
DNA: TGCGCCAGCAGCTTACACCGGGACGGGGAGCAAGAGACCCAGTACTTC
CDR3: CASSLHRDGEQETQYF

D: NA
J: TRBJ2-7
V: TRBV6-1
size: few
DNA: TGTGCCAGTGGGACACGACCCAGCTACGAGCAGTACTTC
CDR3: CASGTRPSYEQYF

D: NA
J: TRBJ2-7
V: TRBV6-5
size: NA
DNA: TGTGCCAGCAGACGGGACATTACGGGAGAGCAGTACTTC
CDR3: CASRRDITGEQYF

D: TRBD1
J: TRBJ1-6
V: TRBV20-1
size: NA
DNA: TGCAGTGCTAGTTGGGGGACAGGGAATTCACCCCTCCACTTT
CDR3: CSASWGTGNSPLHF

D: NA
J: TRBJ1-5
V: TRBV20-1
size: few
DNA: TGCAGTGCTAACCCTCAGGGAAAAAGTCAGCCCCAGCATTTT
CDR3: CSANPQGKSQPQHF

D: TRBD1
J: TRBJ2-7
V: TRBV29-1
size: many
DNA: TGCAGCGTCCCGGGACAGGGACCTTACGAGCAGTACTTC
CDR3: CSVPGQGPYEQYF

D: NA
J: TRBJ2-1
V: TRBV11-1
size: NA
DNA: TGTGCCAGCAGCTTAGAGATTAGCAATGAGCAGTTCTTC
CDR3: CASSLEISNEQFF

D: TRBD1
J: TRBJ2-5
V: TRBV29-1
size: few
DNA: TGCAGCGTTGGAAAGGGACAGGGGGGAGAGACCCAGTACTTC
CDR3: CSVGKGQGGETQYF

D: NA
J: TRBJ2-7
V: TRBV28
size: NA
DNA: TGTGCCAGCAGTTCAGGACAATCCATGTACGAGCAGTACTTC
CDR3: CASSSGQSMYEQYF

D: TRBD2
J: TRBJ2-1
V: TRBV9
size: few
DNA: TGTGCCAGCAGCGCCCCCACTAGCGGGGGGACCCACTACAATGAGCAGTTCTTC
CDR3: CASSAPTSGGTHYNEQFF

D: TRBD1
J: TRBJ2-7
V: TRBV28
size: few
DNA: TGTGCCAGCACCACCACAGGGGGCTCCTACGAGCAGTACTTC
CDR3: CASTTTGGSYEQYF

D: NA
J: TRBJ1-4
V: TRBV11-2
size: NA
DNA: TGTGCCAGCACTATCACGGGGGACCCCCTTGGAAAACTGTTTTTT
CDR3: CASTITGDPLGKLFF

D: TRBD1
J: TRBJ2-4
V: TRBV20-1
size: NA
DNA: TGCAGTGCTCGGACCACAGGGGAAGCCAAAAACATTCAGTACTTC
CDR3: CSARTTGEAKNIQYF

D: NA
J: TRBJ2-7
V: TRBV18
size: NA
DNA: TGTGCCAGCTCACCAGAGATTGGGGAGCAGTACTTC
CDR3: CASSPEIGEQYF